This T cell receptor (beta chain) was captured by sequencing in a study of post-analysis software for immune sequencing data. Regarding the study as a whole: Patients used about 5 TRBV segments, including TRBV5-6, TRBV5-1 and TRBV20-1, more often than controls.

The library was made from cDNA and included unique molecular identifiers. Input of about 0.95 to 11 million T cells yielded around 460,000 cDNA molecules. Via MiXCR, TCRdb re-called the PCR reads, giving one row per CDR3 protein. The sample includes 450,000 or so distinct CDR3 sequences, around 40% seen only once; the top ten take around 10%. The V gene's germline CDR1 is SQVTM and CDR2 ANQGSEA. The ends lost 6 bases at V and 5 bases at J; junction bases unmatched: 3. The length of the CDR3 is 12 residues. As to this clonotype: What it recognizes is unknown.

The clonotype was recovered from a girl under 18 with multiple sclerosis. Sequenced sample: blood. The rearrangement joins TRBV29-1 to TRBJ1-2; TRBD1 agrees at 10 bases. The CDR3 nucleotides are TGCAGCGTCCCGGGACAGGGGTATGGCTACACCTTC. Protein sequence: CSVPGQGYGYTF.